The next 21 T cell receptor beta chains were all read from a single sample in a study of blood T cell repertoires in COVID-19. Sequencing used immunoSEQ multiplex PCR; TCRdb keeps in-frame clones, though not all of them. The data show 25,000 to 30,000 clones, nearly 90% seen once. Sequencing was performed on peripheral blood. The receptor source for this set is a woman between 55 and 75 years old with active COVID-19.

The chain combines TRBV30 with TRBJ2-3; the D gene is possibly TRBD1 (6 bases). V lost 3 bases and J lost 2, with 12 bases in between. The CDR3 sequence is 14 residues long. Germline V gene data show CDR1 as GTSNPN and CDR2 as SVGIG (reference sequence). The CDR3 sequence: CAWRPQGNTDTQYF. The CDR3 nucleotides read TGTGCCTGGAGACCGCAGGGGAACACAGATACGCAGTATTTT.

The chain joins TRBV6-5 to TRBJ2-1; D is undetermined. V was pared by 4 bases and J by 1 base, with 14 bases between. Per the germline V gene, CDR1 is MNHEY and CDR2 is SVGAGI. This CDR3 is 16 amino acids long. CDR3 bases: TGTGCCAGCAGTTCGGCCAGCGTATGGTCCTACAATGAGCAGTTCTTC. The encoded protein is CASSSASVWSYNEQFF.

The J gene is TRBJ2-1, the V gene TRBV7-9, with TRBD1 matching 11 bases. The germline CDR1 and CDR2 sequences are SEHNR and FQNEAQ (reference sequence). V shed 7 bases and J 7 bases; nucleotides not matched to a gene: 12. The CDR3 loop spans 16 amino acids. The CDR3 loop is CASTPGTGGRVNEQFF. The DNA of the CDR3 is TGTGCCAGCACCCCAGGGACAGGGGGGCGAGTAAATGAGCAGTTCTTC.

The chain employs TRBV6-2 or TRBV6-3 and TRBJ2-7, with D possibly being TRBD2 (5 bases). The CDR3 spans 18 residues. Trimming took off 2 bases at V and 2 bases at J, with 22 bases between the two ends. Germline V lookup: CDR1 MNHEY, CDR2 SVGEGT. The CDR3 DNA reads TGTGCCAGCAGTTACCCGGCTACACGCCTGGAGGATCCCTACGAGCAGTACTTC. Translating it yields CASSYPATRLEDPYEQYF.

The V call is TRBV11-2, the J call TRBJ2-7; D is perhaps TRBD2 (5 bases). Germline V gene data show CDR1 as SGHAT and CDR2 as FQNNGV. CDR3 length: 13 amino acids. V lost 1 base and J 7 bases, leaving 11 bases between the germline ends. CDR3 amino acids: CASSLALRGEQYF. The CDR3 DNA sequence: TGTGCCAGCAGCTTAGCACTCCGCGGGGAGCAGTACTTC.

The V and J genes are TRBV5-1 and TRBJ2-7, with TRBD2 identical over 9 bases. The CDR3 is made up of 16 amino acids. The germline V gene encodes CDR1 SGHRS and CDR2 YFSETQ. V lost 4 bases to trimming and J lost 0 bases; unmatched junction nucleotides: 8. The chain's CDR3 is CASSTSPSGASYEQYF. The CDR3 DNA reads TGCGCCAGCAGCACAAGTCCTAGCGGGGCCTCCTACGAGCAGTACTTC.

The chain joins TRBV2 to TRBJ1-5, with unresolved D. From germline, CDR1 is SNHLY and CDR2 FYNNEI. The CDR3 is made up of 12 amino acids. V lost 3 bases to trimming and J lost 12 bases, with 12 bases between them. The CDR3 region has the DNA TGTGCCAGCAGTGATGAGGGCGGTTGCCAGCATTTT. Its protein is CASSDEGGCQHF.

The chain joins TRBV5-1 to TRBJ2-5, with 12 nucleotides matching TRBD2. CDR1 is SGHRS, CDR2 YFSETQ, per germline. The CDR3 runs 15 residues. Losses at the gene ends were 3 bases for V and 5 bases for J; bases not matched to a gene: 5. DNA of the CDR3: TGCGCCAGCAGCTATATGACTAGCGGGAGCGAGACCCAGTACTTC. Protein product: CASSYMTSGSETQYF.

This clone was recorded once. The rearrangement links TRBV19 to TRBJ2-3; perhaps TRBD2 as D (5 bases). V lost 2 bases, J lost 0 bases, and 12 bases lay in between. The CDR3 has 16 amino acids. The germline CDR1 and CDR2 sequences are LNHDA and SQIVND (reference sequence). This CDR3 is CASSISDFSSTDTQYF. The CDR3 region has the DNA TGTGCCAGTAGTATATCGGACTTCTCTAGCACAGATACGCAGTATTTT.

The gene calls are TRBV10-3 and TRBJ1-1, with TRBD1 matching 9 bases. Trimming cost V 6 bases and J 5 bases; bases outside gene matches: 1. The germline gives CDR1 ENHRY, CDR2 SYGVKD. The CDR3 is made up of 12 amino acids. The CDR3 sequence: CAISGQGTEAFF. DNA of the CDR3: TGTGCCATCAGCGGACAGGGGACTGAAGCTTTCTTT.

The V gene is TRBV7-2, the J gene TRBJ1-2; the D gene is possibly TRBD1 (5 bases). The CDR3 covers 17 residues. The V end lost 4 bases, the J end lost 0 bases, and 18 bases lay between the germline ends. Germline V gene sequence: CDR1 SGHTA, CDR2 FQGNSA. The CDR3 DNA reads as TGTGCCAGCAGCTACGGGGGGGAACTATACTCTAACTATGGCTACACCTTC. As protein: CASSYGGELYSNYGYTF.

This sequence joins TRBV6-1 and TRBJ2-3, with 10 bases identical to TRBD1. Germline trimming cut 3 bases from V and 7 bases from J; bases unmatched to any gene: 10. Germline CDR1 is MNHNS and CDR2 is SASEGT. CDR3 size: 16 residues. The CDR3, as DNA: TGTGCCAGCAGTGATAGGTCGGGACAGGGGATGAATACGCAGTATTTT. Translation gives CASSDRSGQGMNTQYF.

The chain joins TRBV6-5 to TRBJ1-2, with 7 bases identical to TRBD1. Germline V CDR1 and CDR2: MNHEY, SVGAGI. J was trimmed by 4 bases and V by 5 bases; bases with no gene match: 4. The CDR3 has 13 amino acids. In nucleotides, the CDR3 is TGTGCCAGCAGTCCACAGGGGCCCTATGGCTACACCTTC. This translates into CASSPQGPYGYTF.

The rearrangement links TRBV11-2 to TRBJ2-3; perhaps TRBD1 as D (5 bases). V lost 4 bases to trimming and J lost 2 bases, with 16 bases between them. Germline V gives CDR1 SGHAT, CDR2 FQNNGV. CDR3 size: 16 residues. CDR3: CASSSRGQGITDTQYF. The CDR3 DNA reads as TGTGCCAGCAGCTCAAGAGGTCAGGGTATCACAGATACGCAGTATTTT.

In this sample, this clone turned up once. This chain joins TRBV28 and TRBJ2-7; possible D gene TRBD2, 6 bases. The CDR3 spans 15 residues. Germline values: CDR1 MDHEN, CDR2 SYDVKM. Trimming took 6 bases from V and 3 from J, leaving 18 bases between them. CDR3 loop: CASRPAGLILYEQYF. The CDR3 nucleotides read TGTGCCAGCAGACCCGCAGGACTAATTCTCTACGAGCAGTACTTC.

The V gene is TRBV21-1, the J gene TRBJ2-4; the D segment call TRBD1 is taken from the table without a DNA check. TRBV21-1 is shown as a pseudogene. The CDR3 is made up of 13 amino acids. CDR3 nucleotides: TGTGCCAGCACGGACAGCTCCAAAAACATTCAGTACTTC. Residues: CASTDSSKNIQYF.

This chain connects TRBV11-2 to TRBJ1-2; 7 nucleotides match TRBD1. Per germline, CDR1 SGHAT and CDR2 FQNNGV. After removal of 2 bases from V and 0 bases from J, the junction contained 3 bases not matched to a gene. The CDR3 has 15 amino acids. The CDR3 spells CASSLSGTANYGYTF. The CDR3 nucleotides read TGTGCCAGCAGCTTAAGTGGGACAGCTAACTATGGCTACACCTTC.

CDR3 protein: CASSPKVAGVYNEQFF. The CDR3 DNA is TGCGCCAGCAGCCCTAAGGTCGCGGGAGTCTACAATGAGCAGTTCTTC. This sequence joins TRBV4-3 and TRBJ2-1; 7 bases are a match to TRBD2. V lost 4 bases and J lost 3; bases outside the gene matches: 9. The CDR3 consists of 16 residues. The germline V gene has CDR1 LGHNA and CDR2 YSLEER.

The chain carries TRBV10-3 and TRBJ2-1; 8 bases agree with TRBD1. The germline CDR1 and CDR2 sequences are ENHRY and SYGVKD. J gave up 3 bases and V 10 bases, and 20 bases lay outside the gene matches. This CDR3 spans 18 amino acids. The chain's CDR3 is CATRPPWTGTFNYNEQFF. CDR3 in DNA: TGTGCCACTCGTCCCCCTTGGACAGGGACTTTCAACTACAATGAGCAGTTCTTC.

The chain links TRBV6-5 to TRBJ1-2, with TRBD1 matching 8 bases. The CDR3 is made up of 15 amino acids. The V segment lost 5 bases and the J segment 5 bases; nucleotides outside the gene matches: 10. Germline V CDR1 and CDR2: MNHEY, SVGAGI. DNA for the CDR3: TGTGCCAGCAGTACCAGTTTTGGACAGGGTTATGGCTACACCTTC. It encodes CASSTSFGQGYGYTF.

V usage is TRBV12-3 or TRBV12-4 and J usage is TRBJ2-3; 7 bases map to TRBD1. The CDR3 runs 13 residues. V dropped 8 bases and J dropped 3; count of bases not matched to a gene: 5. The CDR3 nucleotides are TGTGCCAGCGAAGACAGGGTTACAGATACGCAGTATTTT. Residues: CASEDRVTDTQYF.